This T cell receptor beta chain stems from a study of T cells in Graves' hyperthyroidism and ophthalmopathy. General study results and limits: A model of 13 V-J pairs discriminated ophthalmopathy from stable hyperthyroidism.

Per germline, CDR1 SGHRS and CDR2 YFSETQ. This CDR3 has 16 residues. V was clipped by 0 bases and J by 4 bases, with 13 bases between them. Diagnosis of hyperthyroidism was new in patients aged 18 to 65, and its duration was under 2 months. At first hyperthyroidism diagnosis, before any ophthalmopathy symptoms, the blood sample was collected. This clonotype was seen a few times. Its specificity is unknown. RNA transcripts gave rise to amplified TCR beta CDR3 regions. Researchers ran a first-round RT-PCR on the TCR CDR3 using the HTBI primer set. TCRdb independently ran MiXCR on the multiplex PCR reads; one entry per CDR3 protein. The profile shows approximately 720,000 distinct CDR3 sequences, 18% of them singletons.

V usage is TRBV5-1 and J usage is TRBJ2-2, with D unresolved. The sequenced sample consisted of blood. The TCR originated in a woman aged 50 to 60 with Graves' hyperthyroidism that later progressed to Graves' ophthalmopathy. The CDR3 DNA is TGCGCCAGCAGCTTGGCTACAAACCCCAGCACCGGGGAGCTGTTTTTT. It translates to CASSLATNPSTGELFF.